This TCR beta chain is from a study of T cells in Graves' hyperthyroidism and ophthalmopathy. Amplification of TCR beta CDR3 regions used RNA as the template. Initially, a first-round RT-PCR of the TCR CDR3 employed the HTBI primer set. TCRdb re-called the multiplex PCR reads through MiXCR, storing one row per CDR3 protein. The profile shows approximately 400,000 distinct CDR3 sequences, around 14% of them singletons. In this sample, this clonotype turned up many times. V lost 0 bases, J lost 6 bases, and 12 bases lay in between. CDR1 and CDR2 (germline): LGHDT, YNNKEL (reference sequence). The CDR3 runs 15 residues.

The chain couples TRBV3-1 to TRBJ1-5; D not resolved. The TCR originated in a woman aged 60-70 years with Graves' hyperthyroidism. Sample: blood. The CDR3 reads CASSQDLSGRQPQHF. The CDR3 DNA reads as TGTGCCAGCAGCCAAGATTTGTCAGGACGTCAGCCCCAGCATTTT.